The entry below describes one T cell receptor (beta chain). This entry belongs to a study of the immune and genomic landscape of osteosarcoma. Libraries were prepared by immunoSEQ multiplex PCR; TCRdb keeps only in-frame clonotypes and omits some of them. The profile covers hundreds of clones, with approximately 76% appearing a single time and roughly 15% taken by the ten largest. Source material: tumor tissue from a local recurrence in the calf muscle. This clonotype originated in a woman in her sixties with osteosarcoma.

CDR3 region: CASSSGTGGLAGTYNEQFF. CDR3 sequence (DNA): TGTGCCAGCAGTTCAGGGACGGGGGGACTAGCGGGCACCTACAATGAGCAGTTCTTC. The J gene is TRBJ2-1, the V gene TRBV27, with 12 bases lining up with TRBD2. This CDR3 has 19 residues. Trimming at V came to 4 bases and at J to 2 bases, leaving 12 bases not matched to a gene. Germline CDR1 reads MNHEY; CDR2 reads SMNVEV (reference sequence).